This T cell receptor beta chain is from a study of identical twins. V shed 4 bases and J shed 6 bases, with 19 bases lying between them. The CDR3 has 16 amino acids. The germline CDR1 and CDR2 sequences are LGHDT and YNNKEL (reference sequence). TCRdb redid the calling of the 5' RACE reads with MiXCR, one entry per CDR3 protein. The table lists 450,000 to 600,000 distinct CDR3 sequences, around 24% of them singletons. Another study also made use of these data, one on yellow fever vaccine responses in identical twins.

The chain employs TRBV3-1 and TRBJ2-1; D is unclear. The TCR comes from a woman between 18 and 29 years old in good health. Sequenced material: CD4+ T cells sorted from blood. The CDR3 DNA sequence: TGTGCCAGCAGCCGCGTCGGCGGAGTGCCCTCCAATGAGCAGTTCTTC. Encoded protein: CASSRVGGVPSNEQFF.